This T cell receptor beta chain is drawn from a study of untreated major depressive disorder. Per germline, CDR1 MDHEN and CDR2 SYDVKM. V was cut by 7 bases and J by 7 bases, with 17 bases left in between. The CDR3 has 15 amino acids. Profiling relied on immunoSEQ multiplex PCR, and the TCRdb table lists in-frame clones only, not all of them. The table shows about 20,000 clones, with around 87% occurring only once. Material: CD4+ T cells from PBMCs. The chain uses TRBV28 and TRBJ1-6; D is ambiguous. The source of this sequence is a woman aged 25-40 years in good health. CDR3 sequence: CASKRPGRSNSPLHF. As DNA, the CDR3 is TGTGCCAGCAAAAGACCCGGACGCTCGAATTCACCCCTCCACTTT.